One sample yielded the 26 T cell receptor beta chains listed below, sequenced in a study of T-cell memory formation after mild COVID-19. MiXCR was run by TCRdb on the 5' RACE reads, yielding one entry per CDR3 protein. The sample yields about 170,000 distinct CDR3 sequences, under 15% seen once. The sequencing input was PBMCs or a T cell subset sorted from them (not recorded which). Source of these receptors: a man aged 18-30 years who had mild COVID-19 (a few samples of this study predate the infection). Cell type and time point are not known.

This clonotype came up a few times. The V call is TRBV29-1, the J call TRBJ2-7; TRBD1 matches 9 bases. The CDR3 runs to 13 residues. J gave up 3 bases and V 7 bases, and 7 bases lay outside the gene matches. The germline gives CDR1 SQVTM, CDR2 ANQGSEA. CDR3 in DNA: TGCAGCGCACGGACAGGGGCCTACTACGAGCAGTACGTC. It encodes CSARTGAYYEQYV.

The sample holds a few counts of this clonotype. V and J are TRBV7-9 and TRBJ2-3; D remains ambiguous. The germline gives CDR1 SEHNR, CDR2 FQNEAQ (reference sequence). V shed 5 bases and J shed 1 base, with 10 bases lying between them. The CDR3 sequence is 14 residues long. Here the CDR3 reads CASSSTVGTDTQYF. In nucleotides, the CDR3 is TGTGCCAGCAGCAGTACAGTTGGCACAGATACGCAGTATTTT.

This clonotype has just a few counts. The chain couples TRBV5-1 to TRBJ2-1; 7 bases align to TRBD2. V was pared by 2 bases and J by 3 bases, with 5 bases of the junction left unmatched. The germline V gene encodes CDR1 SGHRS and CDR2 YFSETQ. The CDR3 covers 15 residues. CDR3 in amino acids: CASSFSAGVYNEQFF. CDR3 DNA: TGCGCCAGCAGCTTTTCGGCGGGGGTCTACAATGAGCAGTTCTTC. The complete variable domain, with remaining parts taken from reference TRBV5-1 and TRBJ2-1, reads KAGVTQTPRYLIKTRGQQVTLSCSPISGHRSVSWYQQTPGQGLQFLFEYFSETQRNKGNFPGRFSGRQFSNSRSEMNVSTLELGDSALYLCASSFSAGVYNEQFFGPGTRLTVL.

V and J are TRBV3-1 and TRBJ2-1; perhaps TRBD2 as D (6 bases). The CDR3 runs 13 residues. CDR1 LGHDT and CDR2 YNNKEL come from the germline V gene (reference sequence). Trimming took 0 bases from V and 9 from J, leaving 9 bases between them. The CDR3 region is CASSQEGRGEQFF. The CDR3 nucleotides are TGTGCCAGCAGCCAAGAGGGGCGGGGTGAGCAGTTCTTC.

The chain combines TRBV29-1 with TRBJ2-1, with D unresolved. CDR1 and CDR2 (germline): SQVTM, ANQGSEA. This CDR3 is built from 13 residues. Trimming took off 3 bases at V and 5 bases at J, with 11 bases between the two ends. The CDR3 region is CSVDRGKNNEQFF. The CDR3 DNA sequence: TGCAGCGTTGACCGCGGCAAGAACAATGAGCAGTTCTTC.

The chain combines TRBV6-2 or TRBV6-3 with TRBJ1-5, with D tentatively TRBD1 (6 bases). This CDR3 is 13 amino acids long. The V gene's germline CDR1 is MNHEY and CDR2 SVGEGT. Trimming removed 6 bases at V and 3 bases at J, with 9 bases between. In DNA, the CDR3 is TGTGCCAGCAGGGACAGATTCAATCAGCCCCAGCATTTT. This gives the protein CASRDRFNQPQHF.

This clonotype was counted between two and nine times. This rearrangement joins TRBV6-1 to TRBJ2-5, with 12 bases identical to TRBD1. V lost 4 bases, J lost 5 bases, and 5 bases stayed unmatched. The CDR3 length is 15 residues. Germline lookup yields CDR1 MNHNS and CDR2 SASEGT. CDR3 nucleotide sequence: TGTGCCAGCAGTGGCGGGACAGGGGGCGTCGAGACCCAGTACTTC. It is translated as CASSGGTGGVETQYF.

The table lists this clonotype with a few counts. The chain carries TRBV12-3 or TRBV12-4 and TRBJ2-5; 10 bases are shared with TRBD1. V trimming: 2 bases; J trimming: 7 bases; junction bases outside the gene matches: 4. The CDR3 runs 14 residues. The CDR3 sequence: CASSLRQGAGTQYF. The DNA for the CDR3 is TGTGCCAGCAGTTTACGACAGGGGGCTGGGACCCAGTACTTC.

This clonotype was seen many times. The chain couples TRBV5-1 to TRBJ1-1; D is uncertain. The CDR3 has 16 residues. From germline, CDR1 is SGHRS and CDR2 YFSETQ. V dropped 4 bases and J dropped 0 bases, with 16 bases sitting between them. In DNA, the CDR3 is TGCGCCAGCAGCCCGGACGGGAAAAATTTGAACACTGAAGCTTTCTTT. Protein sequence: CASSPDGKNLNTEAFF.

The chain uses TRBV12-5 and TRBJ2-1; 11 positions match TRBD2. This CDR3 has 17 amino acids. V dropped 2 bases and J dropped 6; count of bases not matched to a gene: 9. CDR1 is LGHNT and CDR2 is FRNRAP in the germline V gene. The CDR3 DNA reads TGTGCTAGTGGTTTGAACCCTAGCGGGGGGCCCCTCAATGAGCAGTTCTTC. This sequence encodes CASGLNPSGGPLNEQFF.

At least ten counts were recorded for this clonotype. The chain couples TRBV7-2 to TRBJ1-1, with a possible D match to TRBD1 (6 bases). This CDR3 is built from 14 residues. The germline V and J ends were trimmed by 7 bases and 6 bases, with 18 bases remaining between them. Germline CDR1 and CDR2: SGHTA and FQGNSA. Written as DNA, the CDR3 is TGTGCCAGCAAAAACAGGGAAAGGCCGGCTGAAGCTTTCTTT. Its protein product is CASKNRERPAEAFF.

At least ten counts were recorded for this clonotype. The chain combines TRBV7-2 with TRBJ1-1; the D is unclear. Germline values: CDR1 SGHTA, CDR2 FQGNSA. V was trimmed by 1 base and J by 1 base, leaving 10 bases between them. This CDR3 has 15 amino acids. CDR3 DNA: TGTGCCAGCAGCTTAGTAGGTCGATGGAACACTGAAGCTTTCTTT. Protein product: CASSLVGRWNTEAFF.

A few counts support this clonotype. This chain joins TRBV11-3 and TRBJ2-2; D is possibly TRBD2 (6 bases). CDR1 is SGHNT, CDR2 YENEEA, per germline. Trimming took 1 base from V and 1 from J, leaving 10 bases between them. The CDR3 has 16 residues. The DNA of the CDR3 is TGTGCCAGCAGCTTAGGCGGGGATGGGAACACCGGGGAGCTGTTTTTT. Its translation is CASSLGGDGNTGELFF.

This clonotype turned up a few times. The chain recombines TRBV5-1 with TRBJ2-3; 7 bases map to TRBD1. CDR3 length: 16 amino acids. After removal of 2 bases from V and 4 bases from J, the junction contained 10 bases not matched to a gene. CDR1 is SGHRS and CDR2 is YFSETQ in the germline V gene. The CDR3 DNA reads TGCGCCAGCAGCTTATCCCCGACAGGGAAGCCAGATACGCAGTATTTT. Amino acids: CASSLSPTGKPDTQYF.

In this sample, this clonotype turned up a few times. The chain recombines TRBV7-2 with TRBJ2-3; D gene ambiguous. V lost 5 bases to trimming and J lost 6 bases, with 9 bases between them. The germline V gene has CDR1 SGHTA and CDR2 FQGNSA. This CDR3 is built from 12 residues. The chain's CDR3 is CASSPHRDTQYF. The CDR3 coding sequence is TGTGCCAGCAGCCCCCATCGGGATACGCAGTATTTT. The full variable domain, its missing parts supplied by reference TRBV7-2 and TRBJ2-3, is GAGVSQSPSNKVTEKGKDVELRCDPISGHTALYWYRQSLGQGLEFLIYFQGNSAPDKSGLPSDRFSAERTGGSVSTLTIQRTQQEDSAVYLCASSPHRDTQYFGPGTRLTVL.

The CDR3 DNA reads TGTGCCAGTTCCATGGGTCTTTTTAATCAGCCCCAGCATTTT. This gives the protein CASSMGLFNQPQHF. The chain uses TRBV19 and TRBJ1-5, with D unclear. Germline-derived CDR1 and CDR2 are LNHDA and SQIVND (reference sequence). This CDR3 contains 14 residues. Trimming took 8 bases from V and 4 from J, leaving 15 bases between them.

This rearrangement joins TRBV3-1 to TRBJ1-5, with no clear D. Germline V gene data show CDR1 as LGHDT and CDR2 as YNNKEL (reference sequence). The length of the CDR3 is 14 residues. V lost 1 base and J 3 bases, leaving 7 bases between the germline ends. The CDR3 nucleotides are TGTGCCAGCAGCCAAGGAAACTCCAATCAGCCCCAGCATTTT. This gives the protein CASSQGNSNQPQHF.

This clonotype came up a few times. V and J are TRBV7-3 and TRBJ2-3; no reliable D call. Trimming took off 4 bases at V and 5 bases at J, with 16 bases between the two ends. The CDR3 is 15 residues long. Looked up from germline, CDR1 is SGHTA and CDR2 is FQGTGA. The CDR3 DNA reads as TGTGCCAGCAGCTCGACCGCCGCAGGCGTAGATACGCAGTATTTT. It yields the protein CASSSTAAGVDTQYF.

This clonotype was observed a single time. This chain links TRBV18 with TRBJ2-2; D ambiguous. CDR3 length equals 15 residues. Germline loops: CDR1 KGHSH, CDR2 LQKENI. V was trimmed by 2 bases and J by 4 bases, leaving 11 bases between them. CDR3 loop: CASSPRQGFTGELFF. CDR3 sequence (DNA): TGTGCCAGCTCACCAAGACAAGGGTTCACCGGGGAGCTGTTTTTT. Filled out from reference TRBV18 and TRBJ2-2, the complete variable domain reads NAGVMQNPRHLVRRRGQEARLRCSPMKGHSHVYWYRQLPEEGLKFMVYLQKENIIDESGMPKERFSAEFPKEGPSILRIQQVVRGDSAAYFCASSPRQGFTGELFFGEGSRLTVL.

V usage is TRBV5-1 and J usage is TRBJ2-1; 7 nucleotides align to TRBD2. The CDR3 contains 15 residues. The germline V gene encodes CDR1 SGHRS and CDR2 YFSETQ. V lost 0 bases and J lost 5; bases outside the gene matches: 5. DNA for the CDR3: TGCGCCAGCAGCTTGGGATTAGCGGGTAACAATGAGCAGTTCTTC. Protein sequence: CASSLGLAGNNEQFF.

The table lists this clonotype with a few counts. The J gene is TRBJ2-2, the V gene TRBV4-3; D is perhaps TRBD1 or TRBD2 (5 bases each). Germline V gene lookup returns CDR1 LGHNA and CDR2 YSLEER. V was shortened by 0 bases and J by 4 bases, with 12 bases between the two germline ends. CDR3 length: 16 residues. The chain's CDR3 is CASSQDPWGSTGELFF. For the CDR3, the DNA is TGCGCCAGCAGCCAAGATCCTTGGGGGAGCACCGGGGAGCTGTTTTTT.

This clonotype was detected a few times. The V call is TRBV2, the J call TRBJ2-1, with 10 bases aligning to TRBD2. The CDR3 runs 16 residues. CDR1 is SNHLY and CDR2 is FYNNEI in the germline V gene. V shed 4 bases and J 4 bases; nucleotides not matched to a gene: 7. As DNA, the CDR3 is TGTGCCAGCAGTGCGATAGGACTAGCGGCTTACAATGAGCAGTTCTTC. This sequence encodes CASSAIGLAAYNEQFF.

This chain connects TRBV29-1 to TRBJ1-4; 7 positions match TRBD1. CDR3 size: 14 residues. The germline CDR1 and CDR2 sequences are SQVTM and ANQGSEA. V lost 0 bases to trimming and J lost 7 bases; unmatched junction nucleotides: 5. The chain's CDR3 is CSVEETAGGEKLFF. The DNA of the CDR3 is TGCAGCGTTGAAGAGACGGCAGGGGGTGAAAAACTGTTTTTT.

Here the CDR3 reads CASSNPQGSGNTIYF. CDR3 DNA sequence: TGCGCCAGCAGCAACCCACAGGGCTCTGGAAACACCATATATTTT. The rearrangement uses TRBV5-1 and TRBJ1-3; tentatively, D is TRBD1 (6 bases). In germline, CDR1 is SGHRS, CDR2 YFSETQ. V was clipped by 4 bases and J by 0 bases, with 11 bases between them. This CDR3 contains 15 residues.

The chain is built from TRBV12-3 or TRBV12-4 and TRBJ2-2; either TRBD1 or TRBD2 may fit D (5 bases each). The CDR3 is made up of 14 amino acids. Trimming cost V 8 bases and J 2 bases, with 12 bases left between them. In DNA form, the CDR3 reads TGTGCCAGCGGACCCGGGACCAACACCGGGGAGCTGTTTTTT. This encodes CASGPGTNTGELFF.

The table lists this clonotype with many counts. The chain couples TRBV4-3 to TRBJ2-1; D possibly corresponds to TRBD2 (5 bases). This CDR3 comprises 13 residues. The germline CDR1 and CDR2 sequences are LGHNA and YSLEER. V was cut by 1 base and J by 9 bases, with 10 bases left in between. The CDR3 loop reads CASSQGRAREQFF. The CDR3 DNA is TGCGCCAGCAGCCAAGGGCGGGCACGTGAGCAGTTCTTC.